Each of the 2 T cell receptor beta chains below was sequenced from the same sample in a study of monozygotic twins with inflammatory bowel disease. TCRdb re-called the 5' RACE reads and shows each CDR3 protein once, DNA omitted. Its table records roughly 200,000 distinct CDR3 sequences. The material sequenced was blood. The receptors originated from a human donor with ulcerative colitis or Crohn's disease, or a healthy co-twin of an affected twin (not recorded which).

The chain carries TRBV7-9 and TRBJ2-5. Germline V gives CDR1 SEHNR, CDR2 FQNEAQ (reference sequence). The CDR3 loop spans 11 amino acids. This CDR3 reads CASEEEETQYF.

The gene calls are TRBV10-3 and TRBJ2-1. The CDR3 runs 14 residues. Looked up from germline, CDR1 is ENHRY and CDR2 is SYGVKD. The CDR3 sequence is CAIRQDADSNEQFF.